This TCR beta chain comes out of a study of control samples from healthy donors and cancer patients. Trimming removed 3 bases from V and 7 bases from J, with 7 bases in between. Germline loops: CDR1 MNHNS, CDR2 SASEGT. The CDR3 covers 12 residues. The method was immunoSEQ multiplex PCR; TCRdb's version includes in-frame clones alone and lacks a portion of them. The sample lists tens of thousands of clones, roughly 90% occurring once. This sequence was found in a woman aged 55-70 years with head and neck cancer. The chain is built from TRBV6-1 and TRBJ2-1; D uncertain. The sequencing input was PBMCs. CDR3 bases: TGTGCCAGCAGTGAGTCGTGGAATGAGCAGTTCTTC. Protein sequence: CASSESWNEQFF.